A single sample is the source of the 9 T cell receptor beta chains below, sequenced in a study of blood T cell repertoires in COVID-19 (dated by TCRdb to the early 2020s). The library relied on the immunoSEQ multiplex PCR assay. The immuneACCESS repertoire file appears here via TCRdb, limited to in-frame rearrangements. These files lack a portion of the clones; in checked studies, under half of the deficit traces to unresolved V genes, and the cause of the others is not known. The sample includes about 95,000 clones, with under 90% observed a single time. The ten largest account for about a quarter of the sample. Sequencing was done on a sample of peripheral blood. The receptor set was obtained from a human donor in a cohort sampled during active COVID-19.

This clone was counted only a few times. The V call is TRBV6-2 or TRBV6-3, the J call TRBJ2-7; 7 bases are a match to TRBD1. Germline V lookup: CDR1 MNHEY, CDR2 SVGEGT. The CDR3 is 14 residues long. Trimming took 5 bases from V and 5 from J; bases not matched to a gene: 9. The DNA of the CDR3 is TGTGCCAGCAGTAGCCCTCGAGACAGGGACGAGCAGTACTTC. Its translation is CASSSPRDRDEQYF.

This rearrangement joins TRBV6-5 to TRBJ1-1, with D perhaps TRBD1 (5 bases). Per the germline V gene, CDR1 is MNHEY and CDR2 is SVGAGI. The CDR3 covers 14 residues. The germline V and J ends were trimmed by 6 bases and 1 base, with 12 bases remaining between them. CDR3: CASRAAGPNTEAFF. The CDR3 DNA follows: TGTGCCAGCAGAGCCGCAGGGCCGAACACTGAAGCTTTCTTT.

This clone has just a few counts. V is TRBV18 and J is TRBJ1-5; D possibly corresponds to TRBD1 (5 bases). Germline V lookup: CDR1 KGHSH, CDR2 LQKENI. CDR3 length: 16 amino acids. Deletions cut 2 bases from V and 1 base from J, with 12 bases between. As DNA, the CDR3 is TGTGCCAGCTCACCAGGGTTGGCAGGGAGCAATCAGCCCCAGCATTTT. It encodes CASSPGLAGSNQPQHF.

The genes are TRBV11-3 and TRBJ2-6; the D gene is possibly TRBD1 (6 bases). This CDR3 has 15 residues. V lost 5 bases and J lost 0, with 8 bases in between. CDR1 is SGHNT, CDR2 YENEEA, per germline. In DNA, the CDR3 is TGTGCCAGCAGCCCAGGGGTCTCTGGGGCCAACGTCCTGACTTTC. Amino acid sequence: CASSPGVSGANVLTF.

The genes are TRBV6-5 and TRBJ1-1; D is perhaps TRBD1 (5 bases). V lost 0 bases and J lost 1, with 9 bases in between. This CDR3 contains 15 residues. Germline CDR1 reads MNHEY; CDR2 reads SVGAGI. CDR3 DNA: TGTGCCAGCAGTTACTCGAAGGGGTCGAACACTGAAGCTTTCTTT. It is translated as CASSYSKGSNTEAFF.

J is TRBJ1-1 and V is TRBV7-9, with TRBD1 matching over 7 bases. The V and J ends lost 0 bases and 6 bases, in that order; junction bases with no gene match: 4. Germline CDR1 reads SEHNR; CDR2 reads FQNEAQ (reference sequence). The CDR3 is made up of 14 amino acids. The CDR3 DNA is TGTGCCAGCAGCTTAGCGACAGGGAGGCCTGAAGCTTTCTTT. Translated, it gives CASSLATGRPEAFF.

The chain recombines TRBV10-2 with TRBJ2-7; 9 bases agree with TRBD2. The germline gives CDR1 WSHSY, CDR2 SAAADI. The V and J ends lost 9 bases and 2 bases, in that order; junction bases with no gene match: 14. The CDR3 contains 16 residues. The CDR3 protein is CARILAGLLFTYEQYF. In nucleotides, the CDR3 is TGCGCCAGAATTCTAGCGGGGTTACTTTTTACCTACGAGCAGTACTTC.

A single count supports this clone. V is TRBV18 and J is TRBJ1-5; D perhaps matches TRBD1 (5 bases). V lost 4 bases and J 0 bases, leaving 7 bases between the germline ends. Germline V lookup: CDR1 KGHSH, CDR2 LQKENI. The CDR3 length is 14 residues. CDR3 coding DNA: TGTGCCAGCTCACAGGGGCTTAGCAATCAGCCCCAGCATTTT. It specifies CASSQGLSNQPQHF.

This chain connects TRBV5-1 to TRBJ2-6; unclear D gene. Trimming removed 0 bases at V and 0 bases at J, with 13 bases between. This CDR3 has 18 amino acids. CDR1 SGHRS and CDR2 YFSETQ come from the germline V gene. Here the CDR3 reads CASSLVSPGASGANVLTF. Written as DNA, the CDR3 is TGCGCCAGCAGCTTGGTATCGCCAGGCGCCTCTGGGGCCAACGTCCTGACTTTC.